The 18 T cell receptor beta chains below all came from one sample that was sequenced in a study of cytomegalovirus exposure and HLA in healthy donors. 60 Vbeta and 13 Jbeta primers were used in PCR. Measured with immunoSEQ multiplex PCR; TCRdb has only the in-frame clones, and not every one. The sample includes about 260,000 clones, about 66% of them seen just once. Specimen: PBMCs. These receptor sequences come from a female donor in good health and CMV-seronegative.

The rearrangement joins TRBV5-1 to TRBJ2-7, with 9 bases identical to TRBD1. This CDR3 has 14 residues. CDR1 is SGHRS, CDR2 YFSETQ, per germline. Unmatched junction bases numbered 6, after V lost 5 bases and J lost 3 bases. CDR3 sequence (DNA): TGCGCCAGCAGGCCCGGGACAGGGTTCTACGAGCAGTACTTC. Its translation: CASRPGTGFYEQYF.

J is TRBJ2-1 and V is TRBV7-8; 11 bases are a match to TRBD2. Per the germline V gene, CDR1 is SGHVS and CDR2 is FQNEAQ. Trimming removed 5 bases from V and 7 bases from J; junction bases left unmatched: 25. This CDR3 region has 21 residues. CDR3 DNA: TGTGCCAGCAGCCCACGTCCCCCCCCCGAGTCTAGCGGGAGGATGAAAAATGAGCAGTTCTTC. Translated: CASSPRPPPESSGRMKNEQFF.

The chain employs TRBV6-1 and TRBJ2-1, with 9 bases aligning to TRBD2. In germline, CDR1 is MNHNS, CDR2 SASEGT. There are 15 residues in the CDR3. Losses at the gene ends were 6 bases for V and 3 bases for J; bases not matched to a gene: 6. The CDR3 loop reads CASSRELAGYNEQFF. The CDR3 region has the DNA TGTGCCAGCAGCAGAGAACTAGCGGGCTACAATGAGCAGTTCTTC.

The CDR3 protein is CASSFRQDTGELFF. Here the CDR3 DNA reads TGTGCCAGCAGTTTCCGTCAGGACACCGGGGAGCTGTTTTTT. This rearrangement joins TRBV28 to TRBJ2-2; D uncertain. The ends were cut back, 3 bases at V and 3 bases at J, with 8 bases in the middle. Germline V gene lookup returns CDR1 MDHEN and CDR2 SYDVKM. There are 14 residues in the CDR3.

This clone was seen a handful of times. The rearrangement links TRBV19 to TRBJ1-3; TRBD1 agrees at 8 bases. The CDR3 consists of 15 residues. V dropped 8 bases and J dropped 4; count of bases not matched to a gene: 10. Germline CDR1 is LNHDA and CDR2 is SQIVND (reference sequence). For the CDR3, the DNA is TGTGCCAGTGCATTCGGGACAGGTCACGGAAACACCATATATTTT. This codes for CASAFGTGHGNTIYF.

The genes are TRBV7-9 and TRBJ2-6; 7 positions agree with TRBD1. This CDR3 spans 14 amino acids. V lost 9 bases to trimming and J lost 1 base; unmatched junction nucleotides: 3. The germline V gene encodes CDR1 SEHNR and CDR2 FQNEAQ (reference sequence). The CDR3, as DNA: TGTGCCAGGGAACAGGGGTCTGGGGCCAACGTCCTGACTTTC. It yields the protein CAREQGSGANVLTF.

CDR3 DNA: TGTGCCAGCAGCTTAACGGGGACTTCCCAAGAGACCCAGTACTTC. As protein: CASSLTGTSQETQYF. The J gene is TRBJ2-5, the V gene TRBV7-3; TRBD2 is a possible D gene (6 bases). This CDR3 region has 15 residues. V dropped 0 bases and J dropped 1 base, with 9 bases sitting between them. CDR1 and CDR2 (germline): SGHTA, FQGTGA. The full variable domain, completed using reference TRBV7-3 and TRBJ2-5, is GAGVSQTPSNKVTEKGKYVELRCDPISGHTALYWYRQSLGQGPEFLIYFQGTGAADDSGLPNDRFFAVRPEGSVSTLKIQRTERGDSAVYLCASSLTGTSQETQYFGPGTRLLVL.

CDR3 coding DNA: TGTGCCACCCGGTCCCCTCCTAACTATGGCTACACCTTC. Encoded protein: CATRSPPNYGYTF. The chain links TRBV19 to TRBJ1-2; D gene uncertain. CDR1 and CDR2 (germline): LNHDA, SQIVND (reference sequence). The CDR3 extends over 13 amino acids. Trimming took off 10 bases at V and 0 bases at J, with 12 bases between the two ends.

The chain is built from TRBV2 and TRBJ1-3, with unresolved D. CDR3 size: 13 residues. Germline CDR1 SNHLY, CDR2 FYNNEI. V dropped 5 bases and J dropped 9 bases, with 14 bases sitting between them. The CDR3 nucleotides read TGTGCCAGCAGTACCTTGCGGGGTGGCACCATATATTTT. Its translation is CASSTLRGGTIYF.

V gene TRBV10-1 combines with J gene TRBJ2-1; 15 nucleotides align to TRBD2. The V gene end was trimmed by 0 bases and the J gene end by 4 bases; junction bases not matched to a gene: 7. This CDR3 has 19 amino acids. CDR1 and CDR2 from the germline V gene are WNHNN and SYGVQD (reference sequence). The chain's CDR3 is CASSESRTSGRAVYNEQFF. The CDR3 DNA is TGCGCCAGCAGTGAGTCCCGGACTAGCGGGAGGGCTGTGTACAATGAGCAGTTCTTC.

This clone was counted only a few times. V and J are TRBV19 and TRBJ2-7; D perhaps matches TRBD2 (6 bases). From germline, CDR1 is LNHDA and CDR2 SQIVND (reference sequence). This CDR3 has 14 amino acids. The V gene lost 5 bases and the J gene lost 1 base, with 12 bases spanning the gap. The CDR3 spells CASSLRGGSYEQYF. In DNA, the CDR3 is TGTGCCAGTAGTCTAAGGGGAGGATCCTACGAGCAGTACTTC.

V gene TRBV6-5 combines with J gene TRBJ1-1; D possibly corresponds to TRBD1 (6 bases). V was cut by 5 bases and J by 9 bases, with 13 bases left in between. The CDR3 extends over 12 amino acids. Germline lookup yields CDR1 MNHEY and CDR2 SVGAGI. CDR3 protein: CASSPTGTQAFF. CDR3 DNA: TGTGCCAGCAGTCCTACAGGGACCCAAGCTTTCTTT.

This chain links TRBV7-6 with TRBJ1-2, with 7 positions matching TRBD1. The CDR3 extends over 15 amino acids. The V segment lost 4 bases and the J segment 2 bases; nucleotides outside the gene matches: 7. CDR1 and CDR2 (germline): SGHVS, FNYEAQ. The CDR3 nucleotides are TGTGCCAGCAGCTCCAACAGGGGTCCCAACTATGGCTACACCTTC. Translation: CASSSNRGPNYGYTF.

This chain links TRBV19 with TRBJ2-7; TRBD2 matches at 9 bases. This CDR3 comprises 14 residues. CDR1 is LNHDA, CDR2 SQIVND, per germline (reference sequence). V lost 3 bases and J lost 2; bases outside the gene matches: 2. CDR3 DNA sequence: TGTGCCAGTAGTATTCGCGGGAGGGCCTACGAGCAGTACTTC. It specifies CASSIRGRAYEQYF.

V is TRBV7-8 and J is TRBJ2-1; 10 nucleotides match TRBD1. CDR1 and CDR2 from the germline V gene are SGHVS and FQNEAQ. With 7 bases clipped from V and 9 bases from J, the junction kept 15 bases outside the gene matches. This CDR3 has 16 amino acids. For the CDR3, the DNA is TGTGCCAGCAACAAGAGACGGGACAGGGGTCTGGGTGAGCAGTTCTTC. It translates to CASNKRRDRGLGEQFF.

The chain couples TRBV5-8 to TRBJ2-1; maybe TRBD1 (6 bases). There are 11 residues in the CDR3. Germline values: CDR1 SGHTS, CDR2 YDEGEE. V lost 3 bases and J lost 9, with 7 bases in between. CDR3 loop: CASSSRGEQFF. Here the CDR3 DNA reads TGTGCCAGCAGCTCCAGGGGTGAGCAGTTCTTC.

The count of this clone is one. CDR3 residues: CASSGRRTSEYNEQFF. DNA for the CDR3: TGCGCCAGCAGTGGGCGGAGGACTAGCGAATACAATGAGCAGTTCTTC. V usage is TRBV10-1 and J usage is TRBJ2-1, with 9 bases fitting TRBD2. CDR1 is WNHNN and CDR2 is SYGVQD in the germline V gene (reference sequence). The CDR3 extends over 16 amino acids. V lost 4 bases and J lost 4; bases outside the gene matches: 8.

The chain employs TRBV19 and TRBJ1-1; TRBD1 aligns across 12 bases. Per the germline V gene, CDR1 is LNHDA and CDR2 is SQIVND (reference sequence). CDR3 length: 16 amino acids. Trimming removed 7 bases from V and 3 bases from J; junction bases left unmatched: 9. The CDR3 region has the DNA TGTGCCAGTAAGAGGGGGACAGGGGGCATGGACACTGAAGCTTTCTTT. Protein sequence: CASKRGTGGMDTEAFF.